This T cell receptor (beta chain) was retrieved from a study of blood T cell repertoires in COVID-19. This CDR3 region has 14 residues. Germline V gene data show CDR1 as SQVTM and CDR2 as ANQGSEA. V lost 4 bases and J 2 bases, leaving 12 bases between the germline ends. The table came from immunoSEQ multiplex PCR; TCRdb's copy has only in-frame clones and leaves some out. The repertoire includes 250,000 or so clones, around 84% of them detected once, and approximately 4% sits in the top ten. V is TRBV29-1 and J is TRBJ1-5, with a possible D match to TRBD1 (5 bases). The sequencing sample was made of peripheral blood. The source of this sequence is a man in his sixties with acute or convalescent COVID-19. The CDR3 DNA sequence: TGCAGCGTTGCGCAGGGTTTCGGCAATCAGCCCCAGCATTTT. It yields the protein CSVAQGFGNQPQHF.